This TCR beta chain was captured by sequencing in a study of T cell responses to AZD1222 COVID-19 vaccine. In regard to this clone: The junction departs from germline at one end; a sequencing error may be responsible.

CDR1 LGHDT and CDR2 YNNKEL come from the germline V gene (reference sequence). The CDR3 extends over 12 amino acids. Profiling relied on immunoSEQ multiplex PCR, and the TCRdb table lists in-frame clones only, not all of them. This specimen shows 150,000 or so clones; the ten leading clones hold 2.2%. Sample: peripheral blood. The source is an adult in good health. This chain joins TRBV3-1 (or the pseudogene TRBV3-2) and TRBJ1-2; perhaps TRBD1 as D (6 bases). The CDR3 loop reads CAGRGWSYGYTF. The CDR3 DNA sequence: TGTGCCGGCAGGGGCTGGAGCTATGGCTACACCTTC.